This T cell receptor (beta chain) was captured by sequencing in a study of blood T cell repertoires in COVID-19. The wider study: Researchers got acute and convalescent COVID-19 samples from the United States, Italy and Spain. Sample material is recorded as cDNA or gDNA derived from T cells, B-cell-depleted T cells, or PBMCs.

In the authors' methods: Estimates of nucleated cell counts were drawn from the amplification of reference gene primers. The table came from immunoSEQ multiplex PCR; TCRdb's copy has only in-frame clones and leaves some out. V and J calls and clone size are as listed in that table; D and trimming were resolved from the DNA. The table records approximately 280,000 clones, 80% to 90% of them present only once. CDR1 is SNHLY, CDR2 FYNNEI, per germline. The V gene lost 3 bases and the J gene lost 11 bases, with 14 bases spanning the gap. The CDR3 is 13 amino acids. A single count supports this clone. The chain uses TRBV2 and TRBJ1-5; D remains unclear. The source material was peripheral blood. The TCR sequence derives from a woman between 70 and 85 years old with acute or convalescent COVID-19. The CDR3 here is CASSDGSISAQHF. The CDR3 nucleotides read TGTGCCAGCAGTGATGGCTCCATTTCAGCCCAGCATTTT.